This T cell receptor (beta chain) was identified in a study of control samples from healthy donors and cancer patients. Assay used: immunoSEQ multiplex PCR; TCRdb lists only in-frame clones, some missing. The sample includes some 70,000 clones, more than 80% of them seen just once. The CDR3 loop spans 12 amino acids. Trimming removed 1 base at V and 10 bases at J, with 10 bases between. The germline gives CDR1 SNHLY, CDR2 FYNNEI. The chain uses TRBV2 and TRBJ1-1, with D uncertain. The sequence derives from a man aged 55 to 69 in good health. The sequencing input was blood. The CDR3 loop reads CASSEETWVAFF. Here the CDR3 DNA reads TGTGCCAGCAGTGAAGAAACTTGGGTAGCTTTCTTT. The entire variable domain, with the rest obtained from reference TRBV2 and TRBJ1-1, is as follows: EPEVTQTPSHQVTQMGQEVILRCVPISNHLYFYWYRQILGQKVEFLVSFYNNEISEKSEIFDDQFSVERPDGSNFTLKIRSTKLEDSAMYFCASSEETWVAFFGQGTRLTVV.